This T cell receptor (beta chain) is from a study of somatic mutations in cytotoxic T cells in rheumatoid arthritis. The CDR3 has 16 amino acids. The germline V gene has CDR1 SNHLY and CDR2 FYNNEI. V was trimmed by 5 bases and J by 0 bases, leaving 11 bases between them. Study-level results: Some patients, about an eighth of the 65, had a largest CD8+ clone that exceeded 20% of CD8+ cells.

Notes on this clone: As yet, its antigen is unknown.

Generated by immunoSEQ multiplex PCR, the TCRdb table keeps only in-frame clones and is missing some. Among fewer than 30,000 clones listed, just under 75% were seen once. After CD4+ and CD8+ cells were isolated by positive magnetic bead selection, their purity was checked by flow cytometry. The sample was CD8+ T cells sorted from blood. The J gene is TRBJ2-6, the V gene TRBV2, with D tentatively TRBD1 (5 bases). The receptor was derived from a woman under 30 in good health. The CDR3 nucleotides read TGTGCCAGCAGTCCGACAGCGACCTCTGGGGCCAACGTCCTGACTTTC. Its translation is CASSPTATSGANVLTF.